What follows describes a single T cell receptor (beta chain). Measured with immunoSEQ multiplex PCR; TCRdb has only the in-frame clones, and not every one. Of fewer than 55,000 clones in the sample, 70% to 90% were seen once. The ends lost 2 bases at V and 3 bases at J; junction bases unmatched: 6. The CDR3 length is 16 residues. The germline gives CDR1 SGHNT, CDR2 YENEEA. This specimen belongs to a study of OX40 agonist ivuxolimab in advanced cancers. The wider study: Three patients showed partial responses: one hepatocellular carcinoma and two cutaneous melanoma cases.

This clonotype was sampled from an adult with an advanced solid tumor such as melanoma, head and neck, liver or kidney cancer. The sequenced sample was CD4+ or CD8+ T cells sorted from blood, obtained in a trial of the OX40 agonist ivuxolimab. The V gene is TRBV11-3, the J gene TRBJ2-1; 8 positions match TRBD2. This chain's CDR3 is CASSLQFLAGYNEQFF. The CDR3, as DNA: TGTGCCAGCAGCTTACAGTTTCTAGCGGGCTACAATGAGCAGTTCTTC.